Listed below are T cell receptor beta chains from one sample, sequenced in a study of OX40 agonist ivuxolimab in advanced cancers. TCRdb keeps only in-frame clones here, not all; method: immunoSEQ multiplex PCR. The repertoire holds tens of thousands of clones, with approximately 81% as singletons. Specimen: CD4+ or CD8+ T cells sorted from blood, collected in a trial of the OX40 agonist ivuxolimab. These receptors were collected from an adult with an advanced solid tumor such as melanoma, head and neck, liver or kidney cancer. Both conserved end residues are part of each CDR3. The D gene is left open where the match is weak. Only some rows state a clone size, as once, few, many or a class for expanded clones.

J	size	V	D	CDR3	DNA
TRBJ1-1	NA	TRBV19	TRBD1	CASMSLTTGLNTEAFF	TGTGCCAGTATGTCCCTAACGACAGGGCTGAACACTGAAGCTTTCTTT
TRBJ1-2	NA	TRBV29-1	NA	CSVETGSVYGYTF	TGCAGCGTTGAAACAGGGAGCGTTTATGGCTACACCTTC
TRBJ2-7	NA	TRBV28	NA	CASRSRRSSHAYEQYF	TGTGCCAGCAGATCCCGTCGTTCCAGTCACGCCTACGAGCAGTACTTC
TRBJ1-5	NA	TRBV7-9	TRBD1	CASSTAFTGDSNQPQHF	TGTGCCAGCAGTACCGCCTTCACAGGGGATAGCAATCAGCCCCAGCATTTT
TRBJ1-4	NA	TRBV7-9	TRBD1	CASSSDRDANEKLFF	TGTGCCAGCAGCTCCGACAGGGATGCTAATGAAAAACTGTTTTTT
TRBJ2-1	NA	TRBV28	NA	CASSPGGASGVSNEQFF	TGTGCCAGCAGTCCAGGGGGCGCTAGCGGGGTTTCCAATGAGCAGTTCTTC
TRBJ2-3	NA	TRBV27	NA	CASSLLSSGPVMADTQYF	TGTGCCAGCAGTTTACTGAGTAGCGGCCCGGTAATGGCAGATACGCAGTATTTT
TRBJ2-3	NA	TRBV7-2	TRBD1	CANSAGGDADTQYF	TGTGCCAACTCCGCAGGGGGCGATGCAGATACGCAGTATTTT
TRBJ2-2	NA	TRBV28	TRBD2	CASSPLYGASGGTEELFF	TGTGCCAGCAGTCCTCTATACGGGGCTAGCGGGGGAACTGAGGAGCTGTTTTTT
TRBJ2-1	NA	TRBV9	TRBD1	CASSVAPTGTTGLNEQFF	TGTGCCAGCAGCGTAGCCCCAACAGGGACGACAGGGCTAAATGAGCAGTTCTTC
TRBJ1-4	NA	TRBV7-9	TRBD1	CASSLEVQGHEKLFF	TGTGCCAGCAGCTTAGAGGTACAGGGGCATGAAAAACTGTTTTTT
TRBJ1-2	NA	TRBV5-1	NA	CASSLGREQGNYGYTF	TGCGCCAGCAGCTTGGGAAGGGAGCAGGGTAACTATGGCTACACCTTC
TRBJ2-1	NA	TRBV11-3	TRBD2	CASSSTHATSRFYNEQFF	TGTGCCAGCAGCTCAACTCACGCGACTAGCCGATTTTACAATGAGCAGTTCTTC
TRBJ2-7	NA	TRBV27	NA	CASSLTSSYEQYF	TGTGCCAGCAGCCTGACTAGCTCCTACGAGCAGTACTTC
TRBJ1-1	NA	TRBV13	TRBD1	CASSSGTEEFF	TGTGCCAGCAGTTCCGGGACAGAGGAATTCTTT
TRBJ2-2	NA	TRBV6-1	NA	CALFTGEAGELFF	TGTGCCCTTTTCACGGGGGAGGCCGGGGAGCTGTTTTTT
TRBJ2-3	NA	TRBV11-2	TRBD2	CASSPTSGGPSGTDTQYF	TGTGCCAGCAGCCCTACTAGCGGGGGGCCGTCTGGCACAGATACGCAGTATTTT
TRBJ2-7	NA	TRBV11-2	TRBD2	CASSAGLVYEQYF	TGTGCCAGCAGCGCCGGACTAGTCTACGAGCAGTACTTC
TRBJ2-7	NA	TRBV29-1	TRBD2	CSVDGGGPYEQYF	TGCAGCGTTGATGGCGGGGGACCCTACGAGCAGTACTTC
TRBJ2-7	once	TRBV4-1	NA	CASSQEGLPEQYF	TGCGCCAGCAGCCAAGAAGGATTACCCGAGCAGTACTTC